The 9 T cell receptor beta chains reported below all come from one sample, sequenced in a study of identical twins (dated by TCRdb to about 2016). Library prep was done by 5' RACE. The run used an Illumina HiSeq 2000. TCRdb itself trimmed the public reads at Q25 with fastp, ran MiXCR and retained productive beta chains. Every distinct CDR3 protein forms one entry, paired with its most common genes and DNA. The sample contains around 160,000 distinct CDR3 sequences, under 4.5% of them found a single time. Around 8.1% of the sample is in the top ten clones. The source material was memory T cells sorted from blood. The cell subset or site label here, explained by the study, means: CD45RO+ enriched T cells. The receptors originated from a man aged 18 to 35 in good health.

This clonotype has ten or more counts. The J gene is TRBJ2-5, the V gene TRBV7-3; 10 bases match TRBD1. Trimming at V came to 4 bases and at J to 5 bases, leaving 7 bases not matched to a gene. The CDR3 loop spans 15 amino acids. Germline V CDR1 and CDR2: SGHTA, FQGTGA. CDR3 bases: TGTGCCAGCAGCTCAACCGGGACAGGGGTGGAGACCCAGTACTTC. Its translation is CASSSTGTGVETQYF.

This clonotype was detected many times. The rearrangement links TRBV10-3 to TRBJ2-5; tentatively, D is TRBD2 (5 bases). The V and J ends lost 4 bases and 5 bases respectively, with 8 bases between them. This CDR3 spans 12 amino acids. Germline V CDR1 and CDR2: ENHRY, SYGVKD. In DNA, the CDR3 is TGTGCCATCAGTGTGACTAAGGAGACCCAGTACTTC. This codes for CAISVTKETQYF.

This clonotype appeared many times. The chain is built from TRBV3-1 and TRBJ1-1; D remains unclear. V was clipped by 1 base and J by 1 base, with 7 bases between them. CDR3 length equals 14 residues. Germline CDR1 is LGHDT and CDR2 is YNNKEL (reference sequence). In DNA form, the CDR3 reads TGTGCCAGCAGCCAAGCGAGGAGGAACACTGAAGCTTTCTTT. This codes for CASSQARRNTEAFF. Based on the CDR3 plus reference TRBV3-1 and TRBJ1-1, the full variable domain is DTAVSQTPKYLVTQMGNDKSIKCEQNLGHDTMYWYKQDSKKFLKIMFSYNNKELIINETVPNRFSPKSPDKAHLNLHINSLELGDSAVYFCASSQARRNTEAFFGQGTRLTVV.

There are many counts of this clonotype. The CDR3 region is CASSTPGATGELFF. The CDR3 bases are TGTGCCAGTAGTACCCCCGGGGCCACCGGGGAGCTGTTTTTT. This rearrangement joins TRBV19 to TRBJ2-2; D may match TRBD1 or TRBD2 (5 bases each). This CDR3 has 14 amino acids. Trimming shortened V by 4 bases and J by 4 bases, and 10 bases separated the two germline ends. CDR1 is LNHDA, CDR2 SQIVND, per germline (reference sequence).

Ten or more counts support this clonotype. The genes are TRBV5-1 and TRBJ1-4; D might be TRBD1 (5 bases). Trimming pared 0 bases from V and 7 bases from J, leaving 13 bases between. This CDR3 region has 15 residues. Per the germline V gene, CDR1 is SGHRS and CDR2 is YFSETQ. The CDR3 region is CASSLGAREAEKLFF. The CDR3, as DNA: TGCGCCAGCAGCTTGGGGGCCAGGGAGGCTGAAAAACTGTTTTTT.

This clonotype has ten or more counts. The genes are TRBV27 and TRBJ1-2, with D perhaps matching TRBD1 (5 bases). The V end was cut by 8 bases, the J end by 4 bases, with 17 bases between. CDR3 size: 14 residues. CDR1 is MNHEY and CDR2 is SMNVEV in the germline V gene (reference sequence). CDR3 coding DNA: TGTGCCAGCGCTTTGACGGGACGGACCTATGGCTACACCTTC. This encodes CASALTGRTYGYTF.

This clonotype has at least ten counts. V is TRBV5-5 and J is TRBJ1-1; 8 bases fit TRBD1. The germline V gene encodes CDR1 SGHKS and CDR2 YYEKEE (reference sequence). The V segment lost 1 base and the J segment 4 bases; nucleotides outside the gene matches: 9. The CDR3 has 16 residues. The CDR3 sequence is CASSLRGRQGPTEAFF. Written as DNA, the CDR3 is TGTGCCAGCAGCTTGAGGGGCAGACAGGGGCCCACTGAAGCTTTCTTT.

This clonotype was seen at least ten times. The rearrangement links TRBV7-2 to TRBJ2-1; TRBD2 matches 7 bases. With 5 bases clipped from V and 9 bases from J, the junction kept 7 bases outside the gene matches. The CDR3 has 13 residues. Germline V gene sequence: CDR1 SGHTA, CDR2 FQGNSA. The CDR3 here is CASSPFGRFEQFF. DNA for the CDR3: TGTGCCAGCAGCCCTTTCGGGAGGTTTGAGCAGTTCTTC.

This clonotype appeared many times. V and J are TRBV7-9 and TRBJ2-7; 8 bases are a match to TRBD1. The CDR3 has 15 residues. CDR1 is SEHNR, CDR2 FQNEAQ, per germline (reference sequence). V trimming: 4 bases; J trimming: 2 bases; junction bases outside the gene matches: 7. CDR3 coding DNA: TGTGCCAGCAGCTCCTGGACAGGGCTTACCTACGAGCAGTACTTC. It is translated as CASSSWTGLTYEQYF.